These 14 T cell receptor beta chains came from one sample sequenced in a study of blood T cell repertoires in COVID-19. The method was immunoSEQ multiplex PCR; TCRdb's version includes in-frame clones alone and lacks a portion of them. The repertoire holds roughly 130,000 clones, with 90% as singletons. The sequenced sample consisted of peripheral blood. The receptors derive from a man aged 50 or older with active COVID-19.

The genes are TRBV12-2 and TRBJ2-3; TRBD1, as called in the table, went unchecked against the DNA. TRBV12-2 is deemed a pseudogene. The CDR3 consists of 18 residues. CDR3 protein: CASRLGQGARSLADTQYF. CDR3 coding DNA: TGTGCAAGTCGCTTAGGCCAGGGGGCGCGGAGTCTCGCAGATACGCAGTATTTT.

This clone was detected a few times. This chain uses TRBV7-6 with TRBJ2-1; 8 positions match TRBD1. The germline V gene has CDR1 SGHVS and CDR2 FNYEAQ. The CDR3 spans 16 residues. The trim removed 1 base at V and 7 bases at J, leaving 9 bases unmatched. The CDR3 sequence: CASSLEQGASRNEQFF. In DNA, the CDR3 is TGTGCCAGCAGCTTAGAGCAGGGGGCATCGAGGAATGAGCAGTTCTTC.

This chain links TRBV5-4 with TRBJ2-3; tentative D call: TRBD1 (5 bases). Trimming cost V 3 bases and J 2 bases, with 13 bases left between them. This CDR3 comprises 15 residues. Looked up from germline, CDR1 is SGHNT and CDR2 is YYREEE (reference sequence). The CDR3, as DNA: TGTGCCAGCAGCTCGACAGTGACCATCACAGATACGCAGTATTTT. It specifies CASSSTVTITDTQYF. Supplemented by reference TRBV5-4 and TRBJ2-3, the full variable domain reads ETGVTQSPTHLIKTRGQQVTLRCSSQSGHNTVSWYQQALGQGPQFIFQYYREEENGRGNFPPRFSGLQFPNYSSELNVNALELDDSALYLCASSSTVTITDTQYFGPGTRLTVL.

This clone appeared many times. The chain uses TRBV9 and TRBJ1-2; D is uncertain. The CDR3 loop spans 17 amino acids. V lost 2 bases, J lost 4 bases, and 21 bases lay in between. Germline assignment: CDR1 SGDLS and CDR2 YYNGEE. The CDR3 coding sequence is TGTGCCAGCAGCGTTGAGACATTCCCCTCTTCCCTCTATGGCTACACCTTC. It yields the protein CASSVETFPSSLYGYTF.

The chain joins TRBV6-5 to TRBJ2-1; D perhaps matches TRBD2 (5 bases). This CDR3 is 16 amino acids long. Deletions cut 0 bases from V and 0 bases from J, with 9 bases between. CDR1 MNHEY and CDR2 SVGAGI come from the germline V gene. CDR3 loop: CASSYSFSGSYNEQFF. The CDR3 DNA is TGTGCCAGCAGTTACTCGTTCAGCGGCTCCTACAATGAGCAGTTCTTC.

The V call is TRBV19, the J call TRBJ2-5; D gene ambiguous. Trimming took 4 bases from V and 5 from J, leaving 8 bases between them. Germline V gene data show CDR1 as LNHDA and CDR2 as SQIVND (reference sequence). There are 12 residues in the CDR3. CDR3 residues: CASSTRSETQYF. The CDR3 nucleotides read TGTGCCAGTAGTACTAGGAGCGAGACCCAGTACTTC.

The gene calls are TRBV5-1 and TRBJ2-5, with 9 bases matching TRBD2. This CDR3 is 16 amino acids long. CDR1 is SGHRS, CDR2 YFSETQ, per germline. Unmatched junction bases numbered 5, after V lost 0 bases and J lost 2 bases. The CDR3 spells CASSLGPAGGQETQYF. The CDR3 DNA reads as TGCGCCAGCAGCTTGGGGCCAGCGGGGGGACAAGAGACCCAGTACTTC.

The rearrangement joins TRBV12-5 to TRBJ2-1, with D tentatively TRBD1 (6 bases). The CDR3 is 18 residues long. From germline, CDR1 is LGHNT and CDR2 FRNRAP. Trimming pared 6 bases from V and 0 bases from J, leaving 21 bases between. CDR3 nucleotides: TGTGCTAGTGGGCGTCCCTACGGACAGACGAGCTCCTACAATGAGCAGTTCTTC. The encoded protein is CASGRPYGQTSSYNEQFF.

The chain carries TRBV5-1 and TRBJ2-5, with 7 bases fitting TRBD1. The V gene end was trimmed by 1 base and the J gene end by 2 bases; junction bases not matched to a gene: 8. This CDR3 spans 16 amino acids. From germline, CDR1 is SGHRS and CDR2 YFSETQ. Here the CDR3 reads CASSLMGQPKQETQYF. CDR3 nucleotide sequence: TGCGCCAGCAGCTTGATGGGACAGCCCAAACAAGAGACCCAGTACTTC. The full variable domain, in which reference TRBV5-1 and TRBJ2-5 provide the parts outside the CDR3, is KAGVTQTPRYLIKTRGQQVTLSCSPISGHRSVSWYQQTPGQGLQFLFEYFSETQRNKGNFPGRFSGRQFSNSRSEMNVSTLELGDSALYLCASSLMGQPKQETQYFGPGTRLLVL.

The chain is built from TRBV24-1 and TRBJ2-3; D gene ambiguous. The CDR3 runs to 12 residues. Trimming removed 3 bases from V and 8 bases from J, with 8 bases in between. Germline-derived CDR1 and CDR2 are KGHDR and SFDVKD. The CDR3 loop is CATSDTVGTQYF. CDR3 in DNA: TGTGCCACCAGTGATACAGTCGGTACGCAGTATTTT.

This chain links TRBV5-1 with TRBJ1-1; D may be TRBD1 (5 bases). Germline CDR1 and CDR2: SGHRS and YFSETQ. The CDR3 consists of 13 residues. V gave up 0 bases and J gave up 6 bases, with 9 bases separating them. The CDR3: CASSLAGIAEAFF. The CDR3 DNA reads as TGCGCCAGCAGCTTGGCAGGGATCGCTGAAGCTTTCTTT.

The gene calls are TRBV7-2 and TRBJ2-1; 10 bases agree with TRBD2. The CDR3 runs to 15 residues. Germline CDR1 and CDR2: SGHTA and FQGNSA. J gave up 5 bases and V 5 bases, and 6 bases lay outside the gene matches. CDR3 nucleotide sequence: TGTGCCAGCAGCCTAAGACTAGCGGGTAACAATGAGCAGTTCTTC. Translating gives CASSLRLAGNNEQFF.

The chain has TRBV9 and TRBJ2-3; D is unclear. The germline V gene encodes CDR1 SGDLS and CDR2 YYNGEE. With 4 bases removed from V and 2 bases from J, the gap between germline ends came to 5 bases. The CDR3 has 12 residues. The DNA for the CDR3 is TGTGCCAGCAGCCCACACACAGATACGCAGTATTTT. Its protein is CASSPHTDTQYF.

The rearrangement links TRBV2 to TRBJ1-2; TRBD1 matches 8 bases. V lost 3 bases and J lost 3; bases outside the gene matches: 3. Germline V gives CDR1 SNHLY, CDR2 FYNNEI. CDR3 length: 14 residues. In DNA, the CDR3 is TGTGCCAGCAGTGAGGCAGGGGGCGACTATGGCTACACCTTC. Translation: CASSEAGGDYGYTF.